This T cell receptor (beta chain) stems from a study of OX40 agonist ivuxolimab in advanced cancers. Assay used: immunoSEQ multiplex PCR; TCRdb lists only in-frame clones, some missing. Here the sample spans tens of thousands of clones, 75% to 85% being singletons. V lost 3 bases, J lost 1 base, and 12 bases lay in between. Germline CDR1 is LNHDA and CDR2 is SQIVND (reference sequence). CDR3 length: 15 amino acids. This clonotype was sampled from an adult with an advanced solid tumor such as melanoma, head and neck, liver or kidney cancer. The specimen was CD4+ or CD8+ T cells sorted from blood, collected in a trial of the OX40 agonist ivuxolimab. The chain uses TRBV19 and TRBJ2-5; D is unclear. The CDR3 loop is CASSIDLTRQETQYF. CDR3 DNA sequence: TGTGCCAGTAGTATTGATCTCACGCGCCAAGAGACCCAGTACTTC.